This T cell receptor beta chain was identified in a study of T cell responses to AZD1222 COVID-19 vaccine. Regarding the study as a whole: White British ancestry dominated among donors, who included more females, and clonal diversity was possibly underestimated. Spike-specific TCRs gained breadth and depth after people received two AZD1222 doses.

Some clones are missing from TCRdb's copy, which holds only in-frame ones; the method was immunoSEQ multiplex PCR. This sample has about 160,000 clones, with 80% to 90% found just once. A note on this clone: No antigen is known for it.

CDR3 length: 16 amino acids. V was trimmed by 0 bases and J by 0 bases, leaving 9 bases between them. Germline assignment: CDR1 LNHNV and CDR2 YYDKDF (reference sequence). Sequencing used peripheral blood, obtained on day 0 of AZD1222 vaccination. The receptor comes from an adult in good health. The V and J genes are TRBV15 and TRBJ1-3; D unclear. DNA of the CDR3: TGTGCCACCAGCAGAGATGACTGGGACTCTGGAAACACCATATATTTT. Its translation: CATSRDDWDSGNTIYF.